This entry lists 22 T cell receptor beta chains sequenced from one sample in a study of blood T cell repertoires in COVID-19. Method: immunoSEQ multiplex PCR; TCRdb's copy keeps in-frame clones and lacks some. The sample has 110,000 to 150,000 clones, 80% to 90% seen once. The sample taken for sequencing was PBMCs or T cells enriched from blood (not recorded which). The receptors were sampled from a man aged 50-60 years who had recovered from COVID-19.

CDR3 protein: CASSLVSWYRGSEKLFF. Written as DNA, the CDR3 is TGTGCCAGCAGTTTAGTATCTTGGTACAGGGGGTCTGAAAAACTGTTTTTT. The rearrangement uses TRBV27 and TRBJ1-4; 8 bases line up with TRBD1. This CDR3 has 17 residues. Per germline, CDR1 MNHEY and CDR2 SMNVEV (reference sequence). The trim removed 2 bases at V and 7 bases at J, leaving 12 bases unmatched.

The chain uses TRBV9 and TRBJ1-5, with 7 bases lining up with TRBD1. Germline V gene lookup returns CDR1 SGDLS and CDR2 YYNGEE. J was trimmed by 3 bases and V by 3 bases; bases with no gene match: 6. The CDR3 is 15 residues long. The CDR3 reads CASSDTGDPNQPQHF. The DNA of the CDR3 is TGTGCCAGCAGCGACACAGGGGATCCCAATCAGCCCCAGCATTTT.

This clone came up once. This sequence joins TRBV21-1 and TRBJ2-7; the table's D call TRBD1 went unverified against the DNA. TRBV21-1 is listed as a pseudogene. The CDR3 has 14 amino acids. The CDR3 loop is CASSYRTGELEQYV. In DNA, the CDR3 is TGTGCCAGCAGCTATCGGACAGGGGAGCTCGAGCAGTACGTC.

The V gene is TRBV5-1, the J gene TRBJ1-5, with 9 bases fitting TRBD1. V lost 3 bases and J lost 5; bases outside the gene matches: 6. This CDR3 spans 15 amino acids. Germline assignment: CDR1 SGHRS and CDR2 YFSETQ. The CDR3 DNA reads TGCGCCAGCAGCTGGACCGGGACAGGGCATCAGCCCCAGCATTTT. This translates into CASSWTGTGHQPQHF.

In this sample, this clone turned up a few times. Here the CDR3 reads CASRPGQGFYEQYF. For the CDR3, the DNA is TGTGCCAGCAGGCCGGGACAGGGTTTCTACGAGCAGTACTTC. The J gene is TRBJ2-7, the V gene TRBV6-5; TRBD1 matches at 9 bases. CDR1 and CDR2 (germline): MNHEY, SVGAGI. V shed 6 bases, J shed 3 bases, and the junction held 6 bases outside the gene matches. This CDR3 has 14 residues.

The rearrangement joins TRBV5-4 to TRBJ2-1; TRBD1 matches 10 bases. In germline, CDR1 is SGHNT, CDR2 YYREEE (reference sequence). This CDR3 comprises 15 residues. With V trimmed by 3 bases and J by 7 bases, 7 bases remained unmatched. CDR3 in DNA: TGTGCCAGCAGCTCAGGACAGGGGGGGTTGAATGAGCAGTTCTTC. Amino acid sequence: CASSSGQGGLNEQFF.

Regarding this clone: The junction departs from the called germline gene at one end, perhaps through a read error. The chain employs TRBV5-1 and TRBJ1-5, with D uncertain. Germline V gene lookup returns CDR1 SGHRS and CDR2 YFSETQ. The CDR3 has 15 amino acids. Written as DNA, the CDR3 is TGCGCCAGCAGCTTGGTCCCGGGAGCCAATCAGTCCCAGCATTTT. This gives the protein CASSLVPGANQSQHF.

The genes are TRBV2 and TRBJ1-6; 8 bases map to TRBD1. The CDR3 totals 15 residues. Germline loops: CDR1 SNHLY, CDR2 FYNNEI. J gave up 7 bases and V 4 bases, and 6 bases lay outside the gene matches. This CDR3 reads CASSATGGQNSPLHF. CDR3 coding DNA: TGTGCCAGCAGTGCTACAGGGGGACAGAATTCACCCCTCCACTTT.

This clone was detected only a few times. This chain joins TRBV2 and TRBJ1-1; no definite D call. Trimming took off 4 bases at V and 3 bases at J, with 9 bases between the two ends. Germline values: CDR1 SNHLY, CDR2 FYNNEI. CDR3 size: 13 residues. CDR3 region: CASSVGGDTEAFF. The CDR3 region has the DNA TGTGCCAGCAGTGTTGGAGGTGACACTGAAGCTTTCTTT.

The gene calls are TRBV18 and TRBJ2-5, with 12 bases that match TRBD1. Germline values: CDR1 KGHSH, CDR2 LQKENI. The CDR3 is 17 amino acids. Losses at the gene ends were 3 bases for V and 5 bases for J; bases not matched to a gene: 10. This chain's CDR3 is CASSPPSGQGASETQYF. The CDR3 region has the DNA TGTGCCAGCTCACCTCCCTCGGGACAGGGGGCATCGGAGACCCAGTACTTC.

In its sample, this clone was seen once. CDR3 sequence (DNA): TGTGCCAGCAGCGCGACATTTTACACTGAAGCTTTCTTT. This encodes CASSATFYTEAFF. The genes are TRBV9 and TRBJ1-1; D gene unclear. The CDR3 sequence is 13 residues long. The germline V gene has CDR1 SGDLS and CDR2 YYNGEE. The V end was cut by 3 bases, the J end by 3 bases, with 9 bases between.

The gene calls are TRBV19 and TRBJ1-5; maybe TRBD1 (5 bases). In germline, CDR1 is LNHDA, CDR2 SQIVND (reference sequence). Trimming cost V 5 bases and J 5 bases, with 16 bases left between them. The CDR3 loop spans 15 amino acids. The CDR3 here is CASSGGGTLDQPQHF. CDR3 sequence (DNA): TGTGCCAGTAGTGGAGGAGGGACCCTGGATCAGCCCCAGCATTTT.

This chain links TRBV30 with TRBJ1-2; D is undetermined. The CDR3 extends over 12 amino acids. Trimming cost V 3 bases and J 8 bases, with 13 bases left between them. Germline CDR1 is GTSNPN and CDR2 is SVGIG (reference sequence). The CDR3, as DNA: TGTGCCTGGAGACAGACCTTAAGGGGCTACACCTTC. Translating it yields CAWRQTLRGYTF.

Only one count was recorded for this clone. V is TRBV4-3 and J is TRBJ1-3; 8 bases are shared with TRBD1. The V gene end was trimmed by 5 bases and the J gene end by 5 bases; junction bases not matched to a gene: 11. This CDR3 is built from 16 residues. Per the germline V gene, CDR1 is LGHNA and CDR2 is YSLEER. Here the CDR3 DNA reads TGCGCCAGCAGCAGCGTTTGGACAGGGAGCCGAAACACCATATATTTT. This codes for CASSSVWTGSRNTIYF.

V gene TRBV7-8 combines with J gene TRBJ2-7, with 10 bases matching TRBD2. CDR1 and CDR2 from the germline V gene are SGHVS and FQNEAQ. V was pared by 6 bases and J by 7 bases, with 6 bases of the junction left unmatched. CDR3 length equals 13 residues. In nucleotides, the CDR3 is TGTGCCAGCAGAAATCAAGCGGGAGGGGAGCAGTACTTC. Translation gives CASRNQAGGEQYF.

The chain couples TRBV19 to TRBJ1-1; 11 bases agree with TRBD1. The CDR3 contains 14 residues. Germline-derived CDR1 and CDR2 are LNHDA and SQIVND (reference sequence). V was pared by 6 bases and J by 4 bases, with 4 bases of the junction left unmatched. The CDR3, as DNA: TGTGCCAGTAGGGACAGGGGGCGAGGCACTGAAGCTTTCTTT. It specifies CASRDRGRGTEAFF.

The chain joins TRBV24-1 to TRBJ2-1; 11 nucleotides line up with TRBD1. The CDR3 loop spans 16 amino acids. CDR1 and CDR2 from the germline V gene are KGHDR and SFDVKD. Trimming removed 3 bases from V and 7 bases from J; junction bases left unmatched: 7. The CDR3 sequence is CATSDLRDRGLNEQFF. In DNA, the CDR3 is TGTGCCACCAGTGATCTCCGGGACAGGGGGTTGAATGAGCAGTTCTTC.

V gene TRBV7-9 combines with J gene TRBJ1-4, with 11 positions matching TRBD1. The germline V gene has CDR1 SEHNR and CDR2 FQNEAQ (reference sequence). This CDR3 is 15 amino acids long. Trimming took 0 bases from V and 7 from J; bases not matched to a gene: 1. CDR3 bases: TGTGCCAGCAGCTTAGCGGGACAGGGGGGTGAAAAACTGTTTTTT. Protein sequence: CASSLAGQGGEKLFF.

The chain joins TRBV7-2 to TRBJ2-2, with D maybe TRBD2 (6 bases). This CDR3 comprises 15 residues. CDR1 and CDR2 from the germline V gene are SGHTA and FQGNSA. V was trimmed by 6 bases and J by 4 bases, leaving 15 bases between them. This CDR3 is CASRRREYSTGELFF. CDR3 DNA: TGTGCCAGCAGGAGGAGGGAGTATAGCACCGGGGAGCTGTTTTTT.

CDR3 nucleotide sequence: TGTGCCAGCAGCCCCGTCCGGACAGGGCGACACAATGAGCAGTTCTTC. Its protein product is CASSPVRTGRHNEQFF. V and J are TRBV3-1 (or the pseudogene TRBV3-2) and TRBJ2-1, with 8 bases identical to TRBD1. Looked up from germline, CDR1 is LGHDT and CDR2 is YNNKEL (reference sequence). Losses at the gene ends were 4 bases for V and 5 bases for J; bases not matched to a gene: 10. The CDR3 loop spans 16 amino acids.

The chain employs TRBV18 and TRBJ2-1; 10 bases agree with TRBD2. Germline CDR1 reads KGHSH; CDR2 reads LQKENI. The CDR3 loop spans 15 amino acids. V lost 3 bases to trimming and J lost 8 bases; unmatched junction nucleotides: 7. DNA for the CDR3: TGTGCCAGCTCACCTACGGGACTAGCGCTGGATGAGCAGTTCTTC. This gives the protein CASSPTGLALDEQFF.

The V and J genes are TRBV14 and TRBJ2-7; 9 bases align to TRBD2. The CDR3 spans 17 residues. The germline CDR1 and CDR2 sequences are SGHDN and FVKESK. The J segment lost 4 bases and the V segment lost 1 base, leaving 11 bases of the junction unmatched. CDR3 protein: CASSQAHLAGIIYEQYV. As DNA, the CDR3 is TGTGCCAGCAGCCAAGCCCATCTAGCGGGGATAATATACGAGCAGTACGTC.